One T cell receptor beta chain is described in this entry. Its antigen is unknown. This sample was included in a study of radiation and T cells in renal cell carcinoma. Points from the study as a whole: From baseline, blood top tumor clonotypes peaked at 2 weeks post-radiation.

The time point was: baseline pretreatment blood. Indicated treatment: 15 Gy SBRT to primary tumor, nephrectomy 4 weeks later. This renal cell carcinoma was of the clear cell type. Measured with immunoSEQ multiplex PCR; TCRdb has only the in-frame clones, and not every one. This table has 95,000 or so clones, approximately 86% appearing once. Germline lookup yields CDR1 SGHNT and CDR2 YYREEE (reference sequence). This CDR3 is built from 12 residues. V was pared by 3 bases and J by 4 bases, with 6 bases between. The chain joins TRBV5-4 to TRBJ2-3; possible D gene TRBD2, 6 bases. Here the sequenced sample was blood, taken from a patient whose treatment included radiotherapy and nephrectomy. The receptor was isolated from a man aged 50 to 60 with renal cell carcinoma. CDR3 sequence: CASSSGADTQYF. In DNA, the CDR3 is TGTGCCAGCAGCTCGGGGGCAGATACGCAGTATTTT.